The T cell receptor beta chain under discussion was sequenced for a study of PD-1 blockade in classical Hodgkin lymphoma. General study results and limits: Newly diagnosed patients were said to have less baseline TCR diversity than healthy donors did. Newly diagnosed and completely responding patients shared comparable baseline diversity.

Time point described: cycle 4 day 1 (C4D1), after five to seven weeks of nivolumab. All patients experienced relapse after autologous stem cell transplantation, and brentuximab vedotin exposure was variable. Complete response, partial response or progressive disease constituted the best responses recorded. The CDR3 is 13 amino acids. Between the trimmed V and J ends, which lost 0 bases and 5 bases, there was a span of 5 bases. The germline gives CDR1 WNHNN, CDR2 SYGVQD (reference sequence). This clone has more than one count but fewer than ten. Its target is not known. Method: immunoSEQ multiplex PCR; TCRdb's copy keeps in-frame clones and lacks some. The sample has more than 75,000 clones, about 93% seen once.

V is TRBV10-1 and J is TRBJ1-3; D gene uncertain. The TCR comes from a human donor with classical Hodgkin lymphoma. The sample in question was peripheral blood mononuclear cells (PBMCs), obtained before the fourth cycle of nivolumab. The CDR3 here is CASSESGRNTIYF. In nucleotides, the CDR3 is TGCGCCAGCAGTGAGTCGGGGAGAAACACCATATATTTT.